The next 18 T cell receptor beta chains were all read from a single sample in a study of cytomegalovirus exposure and HLA in healthy donors. This PCR relied on a set of 60 Vbeta primers and 13 Jbeta primers. Clones were read by immunoSEQ multiplex PCR, and TCRdb kept only the in-frame ones, dropping some. In all, the sample yields about 79,000 clones. Input material: PBMCs. The source of these receptors is a man aged 25-45 years in good health and CMV-seronegative.

This chain joins TRBV29-1 and TRBJ2-3; 14 nucleotides match TRBD2. This CDR3 spans 16 amino acids. Germline CDR1 and CDR2: SQVTM and ANQGSEA. The V and J ends lost 4 bases and 4 bases, in that order; junction bases with no gene match: 7. CDR3 sequence: CSVVDGTSGGSDTQYF. CDR3 nucleotides: TGCAGCGTTGTGGATGGGACTAGCGGGGGATCAGATACGCAGTATTTT.

The rearrangement joins TRBV11-3 to TRBJ2-7; 7 bases agree with TRBD2. Trimming at V came to 0 bases and at J to 7 bases, leaving 3 bases not matched to a gene. The CDR3 spans 13 residues. The V gene's germline CDR1 is SGHNT and CDR2 YENEEA. The CDR3 loop is CASSLESGAEQYF. The CDR3 region has the DNA TGTGCCAGCAGCTTAGAAAGCGGGGCAGAGCAGTACTTC.

The J gene is TRBJ1-2, the V gene TRBV6-1; weak D call: TRBD1 (6 bases). This CDR3 contains 14 residues. Per the germline V gene, CDR1 is MNHNS and CDR2 is SASEGT. V was shortened by 5 bases and J by 3 bases, with 13 bases between the two germline ends. CDR3 nucleotide sequence: TGTGCCAGCAGTACGGACAGAGCGCACTATGGCTACACCTTC. It is translated as CASSTDRAHYGYTF.

CDR3 sequence (DNA): TGTGCCAGCAGGGGGACAGCAGATAATTCACCCCTCCACTTT. As protein: CASRGTADNSPLHF. This chain joins TRBV28 and TRBJ1-6, with 7 nucleotides matching TRBD1. The CDR3 spans 14 residues. The V gene end was trimmed by 6 bases and the J gene end by 5 bases; junction bases not matched to a gene: 4. CDR1 and CDR2 from the germline V gene are MDHEN and SYDVKM. The complete variable domain, with remaining parts taken from reference TRBV28 and TRBJ1-6, reads DVKVTQSSRYLVKRTGEKVFLECVQDMDHENMFWYRQDPGLGLRLIYFSYDVKMKEKGDIPEGYSVSREKKERFSLILESASTNQTSMYLCASRGTADNSPLHFGNGTRLTVT.

V gene TRBV18 combines with J gene TRBJ2-7; 7 nucleotides agree with TRBD1. The CDR3 is 14 residues long. Germline V lookup: CDR1 KGHSH, CDR2 LQKENI. Losses at the gene ends were 3 bases for V and 5 bases for J; bases not matched to a gene: 7. CDR3 region: CASSPTGYDHEQYF. The DNA for the CDR3 is TGTGCCAGCTCACCGACAGGGTATGACCACGAGCAGTACTTC.

V usage is TRBV6-1 and J usage is TRBJ2-7, with 10 positions matching TRBD2. Trimming removed 6 bases from V and 2 bases from J; junction bases left unmatched: 1. Germline loops: CDR1 MNHNS, CDR2 SASEGT. The CDR3 spans 13 residues. The CDR3 sequence: CASRGTSAYEQYF. The CDR3, as DNA: TGTGCCAGCAGAGGGACTAGCGCCTACGAGCAGTACTTC.

This chain links TRBV27 with TRBJ1-6, with 8 bases fitting TRBD1. Germline V gene sequence: CDR1 MNHEY, CDR2 SMNVEV (reference sequence). The CDR3 runs to 14 residues. The V and J ends lost 3 bases and 9 bases, in that order; junction bases with no gene match: 4. CDR3: CASSFDRGGSPLHF. The CDR3 nucleotides are TGTGCCAGCAGTTTTGACAGGGGAGGTTCACCCCTCCACTTT.

V gene TRBV19 combines with J gene TRBJ1-5; a weak D match, TRBD1 (5 bases). Trimming removed 6 bases at V and 6 bases at J, with 12 bases between. The length of the CDR3 is 13 residues. Germline V gene data show CDR1 as LNHDA and CDR2 as SQIVND (reference sequence). The CDR3 nucleotides are TGTGCCAGTAGAAGGGGCGGCGTTCAGCCCCAGCATTTT. This translates into CASRRGGVQPQHF.

This rearrangement joins TRBV4-3 to TRBJ2-2, with TRBD2 identical over 10 bases. This CDR3 spans 18 amino acids. Germline V gene sequence: CDR1 LGHNA, CDR2 YSLEER. The junction had 13 bases not matched to a gene; V was cut back by 4 bases and J by 5 bases. CDR3 region: CASSRRMGLAGETGELFF. The CDR3 coding sequence is TGCGCCAGCAGCCGACGAATGGGGCTAGCGGGAGAAACCGGGGAGCTGTTTTTT.

The chain couples TRBV6-1 to TRBJ2-5; 12 bases are shared with TRBD2. From germline, CDR1 is MNHNS and CDR2 SASEGT. The CDR3 is 15 residues long. V was clipped by 7 bases and J by 3 bases; unmatched bases: 6. In nucleotides, the CDR3 is TGTGCCAGCACAGGACTAGCGGGGCCAAAAGAGACCCAGTACTTC. Amino acid sequence: CASTGLAGPKETQYF.

The CDR3 DNA follows: TGTGCCAGCTCACCCCGGACAGGGGGCGAGACTGAAGCTTTCTTT. It yields the protein CASSPRTGGETEAFF. This chain joins TRBV18 and TRBJ1-1; TRBD1 matches at 11 bases. The germline V gene encodes CDR1 KGHSH and CDR2 LQKENI. The CDR3 is 15 amino acids. J was trimmed by 5 bases and V by 3 bases; bases with no gene match: 5.

J is TRBJ2-1 and V is TRBV5-4; 10 positions match TRBD1. CDR3 size: 16 residues. Looked up from germline, CDR1 is SGHNT and CDR2 is YYREEE (reference sequence). The V gene end was trimmed by 0 bases and the J gene end by 6 bases; junction bases not matched to a gene: 6. The CDR3 loop reads CASSLGGQGRLNEQFF. The CDR3 coding sequence is TGTGCCAGCAGCTTGGGGGGACAGGGGCGTCTCAATGAGCAGTTCTTC.

The CDR3 sequence: CASSPGPYGYTF. In nucleotides, the CDR3 is TGTGCCAGCAGTCCAGGCCCGTATGGCTACACCTTC. The chain combines TRBV6-5 with TRBJ1-2; D is unclear. The ends were cut back, 5 bases at V and 5 bases at J, with 9 bases in the middle. There are 12 residues in the CDR3. Germline CDR1 and CDR2: MNHEY and SVGAGI.

This chain joins TRBV5-1 and TRBJ1-2; D unresolved. Looked up from germline, CDR1 is SGHRS and CDR2 is YFSETQ. The CDR3 runs to 15 residues. Trimming shortened V by 5 bases and J by 4 bases, and 18 bases separated the two germline ends. The CDR3 is CASRDDSGSLYGYTF. The CDR3 nucleotides read TGCGCCAGCAGGGACGATTCGGGATCTCTCTATGGCTACACCTTC.

The chain links TRBV14 to TRBJ2-7, with D perhaps TRBD1 (6 bases). Trimming shortened V by 4 bases and J by 1 base, and 11 bases separated the two germline ends. Germline V gene sequence: CDR1 SGHDN, CDR2 FVKESK. This CDR3 region has 14 residues. The CDR3 here is CASSPRTVSYEQYF. CDR3 sequence (DNA): TGTGCCAGCAGCCCCCGGACAGTTTCCTACGAGCAGTACTTC.

This chain connects TRBV19 to TRBJ1-1; 12 nucleotides agree with TRBD1. The germline V gene has CDR1 LNHDA and CDR2 SQIVND (reference sequence). The V and J ends lost 3 bases and 3 bases, in that order; junction bases with no gene match: 2. The CDR3 length is 15 residues. The CDR3: CASSMGQGAHTEAFF. The CDR3 nucleotides are TGTGCCAGTAGTATGGGACAGGGGGCACACACTGAAGCTTTCTTT. The whole variable domain, remainder taken from reference TRBV19 and TRBJ1-1, is DGGITQSPKYLFRKEGQNVTLSCEQNLNHDAMYWYRQDPGQGLRLIYYSQIVNDFQKGDIAEGYSVSREKKESFPLTVTSAQKNPTAFYLCASSMGQGAHTEAFFGQGTRLTVV.

The rearrangement links TRBV2 to TRBJ2-1, with D possibly matching TRBD1 (6 bases). The CDR3 spans 16 residues. V was cut by 4 bases and J by 9 bases, with 22 bases left in between. The germline gives CDR1 SNHLY, CDR2 FYNNEI. The CDR3 is CASSGLRDILTGEQFF. The CDR3 DNA follows: TGTGCCAGCAGTGGACTCCGGGACATCTTGACGGGTGAGCAGTTCTTC.

This rearrangement joins TRBV5-5 to TRBJ2-7; TRBD1 agrees at 7 bases. The trim removed 8 bases at V and 1 base at J, leaving 3 bases unmatched. Germline CDR1 is SGHKS and CDR2 is YYEKEE (reference sequence). There are 12 residues in the CDR3. CDR3 in DNA: TGTGCCAGTGCGACAGGGTCCTACGAGCAGTACTTC. It specifies CASATGSYEQYF.